The 23 T cell receptor beta chains presented below share a single source sample, sequenced in a study of blood T cell repertoires in COVID-19. Clones were sequenced by immunoSEQ multiplex PCR, and TCRdb holds only the in-frame ones, with some missing. The sample has 100,000 to 150,000 clones, about 70% seen once. Specimen: peripheral blood. The receptors come from an elderly man with COVID-19, enrolled during active disease.

This chain uses TRBV2 with TRBJ2-1; 7 bases align to TRBD2. Germline trimming cut 7 bases from V and 2 bases from J; bases unmatched to any gene: 8. Germline V gene data show CDR1 as SNHLY and CDR2 as FYNNEI. This CDR3 region has 15 residues. Here the CDR3 reads CASKRRETAYNEQFF. The CDR3 bases are TGTGCCAGCAAGCGGCGGGAGACGGCCTACAATGAGCAGTTCTTC.

In its sample, this clone was seen once. V and J are TRBV29-1 and TRBJ2-1; 11 nucleotides match TRBD2. The J segment lost 2 bases and the V segment lost 0 bases, leaving 6 bases of the junction unmatched. Germline CDR1 reads SQVTM; CDR2 reads ANQGSEA. The CDR3 is 17 amino acids. In DNA form, the CDR3 reads TGCAGCGTTGAAGATGGGACTAGCGGAGTTACCTACAATGAGCAGTTCTTC. It codes for CSVEDGTSGVTYNEQFF.

The V gene is TRBV28, the J gene TRBJ2-1; tentative D call: TRBD1 (6 bases). Germline V gene lookup returns CDR1 MDHEN and CDR2 SYDVKM. The CDR3 loop spans 13 amino acids. Trimming shortened V by 4 bases and J by 12 bases, and 16 bases separated the two germline ends. In nucleotides, the CDR3 is TGTGCCAGCAGTTCGGGGCAGGGGTCTCTGCAGTTCTTC. It translates to CASSSGQGSLQFF.

Here the CDR3 reads CASSLRASGSSGELFF. DNA of the CDR3: TGTGCCAGCAGCTTACGGGCTAGCGGGAGTAGCGGGGAGCTGTTTTTT. The V gene is TRBV11-3, the J gene TRBJ2-2, with TRBD2 matching over 10 bases. Germline values: CDR1 SGHNT, CDR2 YENEEA. This CDR3 comprises 16 residues. V lost 2 bases to trimming and J lost 7 bases; unmatched junction nucleotides: 7.

The table lists this clone with a few counts. The V and J genes are TRBV7-8 and TRBJ2-1, with a weak D call TRBD2 (6 bases). Trimming removed 5 bases at V and 4 bases at J, with 18 bases between. Germline V CDR1 and CDR2: SGHVS, FQNEAQ. The CDR3 has 16 amino acids. The CDR3 reads CASSPTTGSRYNEQFF. The DNA of the CDR3 is TGTGCCAGCAGCCCCACCACCGGGAGCCGGTACAATGAGCAGTTCTTC. The full variable domain, completed using reference TRBV7-8 and TRBJ2-1, is GAGVSQSPRYKVAKRGQDVALRCDPISGHVSLFWYQQALGQGPEFLTYFQNEAQLDKSGLPSDRFFAERPEGSVSTLKIQRTQQEDSAVYLCASSPTTGSRYNEQFFGPGTRLTVL.

This clone has only a few counts. This rearrangement joins TRBV30 to TRBJ1-4, with 7 bases identical to TRBD1. CDR1 and CDR2 (germline): GTSNPN, SVGIG (reference sequence). The CDR3 runs 14 residues. J was trimmed by 8 bases and V by 3 bases; bases with no gene match: 9. The CDR3 sequence: CAWRRQGRKEKLFF. The CDR3 nucleotides are TGTGCCTGGAGAAGACAGGGACGGAAAGAAAAACTGTTTTTT. Based on the CDR3 plus reference TRBV30 and TRBJ1-4, the full variable domain is SQTIHQWPATLVQPVGSPLSLECTVEGTSNPNLYWYRQAAGRGLQLLFYSVGIGQISSEVPQNLSASRPQDRQFILSSKKLLLSDSGFYLCAWRRQGRKEKLFFGSGTQLSVL.

This clone was picked up a small number of times. The rearrangement uses TRBV27 and TRBJ1-1; 8 bases are a match to TRBD1. The V and J ends lost 5 bases and 5 bases, in that order; junction bases with no gene match: 7. The CDR3 runs to 14 residues. Germline loops: CDR1 MNHEY, CDR2 SMNVEV (reference sequence). The CDR3 DNA is TGTGCCAGCAGTATAACAGGGGGTTGGACTGAAGCTTTCTTT. Translated, it gives CASSITGGWTEAFF.

This clone has only a few counts. The rearrangement uses TRBV6-5 and TRBJ2-2, with D possibly TRBD1 on 6 matching bases. The germline CDR1 and CDR2 sequences are MNHEY and SVGAGI. The V end lost 6 bases, the J end lost 6 bases, and 17 bases lay between the germline ends. CDR3 length: 15 amino acids. The CDR3 DNA reads TGTGCCAGCAGGGACAGATTGTCACCACCCGGGGAGCTGTTTTTT. Its translation is CASRDRLSPPGELFF.

The genes are TRBV30 and TRBJ2-2, with a tentative D call TRBD2 (5 bases). This CDR3 comprises 12 residues. From germline, CDR1 is GTSNPN and CDR2 SVGIG (reference sequence). CDR3 amino acids: CAHPGSGGELFF. The DNA of the CDR3 is TGTGCGCACCCAGGAAGCGGCGGGGAGCTGTTTTTT.

This clone turned up a few times. CDR3 protein: CASSYSIAGGPNEQFF. The CDR3 DNA follows: TGTGCCAGCAGTTATTCTATAGCGGGAGGGCCCAATGAGCAGTTCTTC. The rearrangement links TRBV6-2 or TRBV6-3 to TRBJ2-1, with TRBD2 identical over 11 bases. The germline V gene encodes CDR1 MNHEY and CDR2 SVGEGT. J lost 6 bases, V lost 3 bases, and 7 bases had no gene match. This CDR3 region has 16 residues.

The chain couples TRBV5-1 to TRBJ2-7, with TRBD2 matching 8 bases. The V gene's germline CDR1 is SGHRS and CDR2 YFSETQ. Germline trimming cut 1 base from V and 5 bases from J; bases unmatched to any gene: 2. The length of the CDR3 is 13 residues. In nucleotides, the CDR3 is TGCGCCAGCAGCTTGAGACTAGCGAACGAGCAGTACTTC. It encodes CASSLRLANEQYF.

The rearrangement joins TRBV3-1 (or the pseudogene TRBV3-2) to TRBJ1-1; D is perhaps TRBD1 (5 bases). This CDR3 has 13 amino acids. The germline V gene has CDR1 LGHDT and CDR2 YNNKEL (reference sequence). V was clipped by 2 bases and J by 1 base, with 5 bases between them. CDR3 protein: CASSQQGNTEAFF. Written as DNA, the CDR3 is TGTGCCAGCAGCCAACAGGGGAACACTGAAGCTTTCTTT.

CDR3 sequence reads: CSASGDRDYEQYF. The CDR3 DNA sequence: TGCAGTGCTAGTGGGGACAGGGACTACGAGCAGTACTTC. This sequence joins TRBV20-1 and TRBJ2-7, with TRBD1 identical over 9 bases. The V segment lost 3 bases and the J segment 3 bases; nucleotides outside the gene matches: 3. This CDR3 is 13 amino acids long. Germline CDR1 and CDR2: DFQATT and SNEGSKA (reference sequence).

This rearrangement joins TRBV5-6 to TRBJ1-1; TRBD1 agrees at 7 bases. The CDR3 contains 13 residues. Germline V gives CDR1 SGHDT, CDR2 YYEEEE. With V trimmed by 0 bases and J by 5 bases, 1 base remained unmatched. CDR3: CASSLDRGTEAFF. The CDR3 nucleotides are TGTGCCAGCAGCTTGGACAGGGGAACTGAAGCTTTCTTT. The full variable domain, with the rest looked up from reference TRBV5-6 and TRBJ1-1, is DAGVTQSPTHLIKTRGQQVTLRCSPKSGHDTVSWYQQALGQGPQFIFQYYEEEERQRGNFPDRFSGHQFPNYSSELNVNALLLGDSALYLCASSLDRGTEAFFGQGTRLTVV.

The chain carries TRBV13 and TRBJ2-7, with 9 bases matching TRBD2. Germline V gene lookup returns CDR1 PRHDT and CDR2 FYEKMQ (reference sequence). V was clipped by 5 bases and J by 2 bases; unmatched bases: 13. The CDR3 contains 17 residues. Here the CDR3 reads CASSLYLAGEVPYEQYF. The CDR3 region has the DNA TGTGCCAGCAGCCTCTACTTAGCGGGAGAAGTTCCCTACGAGCAGTACTTC.

The gene calls are TRBV3-1 (or the pseudogene TRBV3-2) and TRBJ2-7, with TRBD1 identical over 8 bases. The CDR3 is 14 amino acids. CDR1 and CDR2 from the germline V gene are LGHDT and YNNKEL (reference sequence). V dropped 1 base and J dropped 5; count of bases not matched to a gene: 4. CDR3: CASSQGGTGHEQYF. The CDR3 DNA reads TGTGCCAGCAGCCAAGGGGGGACAGGCCACGAGCAGTACTTC.

The chain carries TRBV6-5 and TRBJ2-3; 9 positions match TRBD2. Germline V CDR1 and CDR2: MNHEY, SVGAGI. V was pared by 5 bases and J by 4 bases, with 4 bases of the junction left unmatched. The CDR3 spans 14 residues. CDR3 DNA: TGTGCCAGCAGTCGAGCGGGAGGATCAGATACGCAGTATTTT. Amino acids: CASSRAGGSDTQYF.

The chain has TRBV6-5 and TRBJ1-2, with D perhaps matching TRBD1 (5 bases). Trimming stripped 6 bases from V and 14 bases from J, with 19 bases between. CDR1 MNHEY and CDR2 SVGAGI come from the germline V gene. The CDR3 is 12 residues long. The CDR3 DNA is TGTGCCAGCAGGTCCGCGTGGTGGGGGGAAACCTTC. Translation: CASRSAWWGETF.

The chain is built from TRBV25-1 and TRBJ1-2, with a tentative D call TRBD1 (5 bases). CDR1 is MGHDK, CDR2 SYGVNS, per germline. The CDR3 length is 16 residues. The V and J ends lost 2 bases and 2 bases respectively, with 15 bases between them. The CDR3 here is CASSEAEGRANYGYTF. DNA of the CDR3: TGTGCCAGCAGTGAAGCGGAGGGACGAGCGAACTATGGCTACACCTTC.

The chain joins TRBV3-1 (or the pseudogene TRBV3-2) to TRBJ2-7; a weak D match, TRBD2 (5 bases). Germline CDR1 LGHDT, CDR2 YNNKEL (reference sequence). V was shortened by 2 bases and J by 0 bases, with 8 bases between the two germline ends. The CDR3 sequence is 14 residues long. CDR3 sequence (DNA): TGTGCCAGCAGCCAACAACTAGACTCCTACGAGCAGTACTTC. This codes for CASSQQLDSYEQYF.

This sequence joins TRBV10-1 and TRBJ1-2; D perhaps matches TRBD1 (6 bases). Looked up from germline, CDR1 is WNHNN and CDR2 is SYGVQD (reference sequence). V lost 10 bases and J lost 4, with 19 bases in between. CDR3 length: 14 amino acids. The CDR3 is CANLGPGHSYGYTF. CDR3 DNA sequence: TGCGCCAACTTAGGACCGGGACACAGCTATGGCTACACCTTC.

J is TRBJ1-3 and V is TRBV15, with no clear D. V shed 0 bases and J shed 5 bases, with 5 bases lying between them. This CDR3 spans 13 amino acids. Germline V gene lookup returns CDR1 LNHNV and CDR2 YYDKDF (reference sequence). DNA of the CDR3: TGTGCCACCAGCAGAGATAATCGAAACACCATATATTTT. It is translated as CATSRDNRNTIYF. The full variable domain, its missing parts supplied by reference TRBV15 and TRBJ1-3, is DAMVIQNPRYQVTQFGKPVTLSCSQTLNHNVMYWYQQKSSQAPKLLFHYYDKDFNNEADTPDNFQSRRPNTSFCFLDIRSPGLGDTAMYLCATSRDNRNTIYFGEGSWLTVV.

Note on this clone: This same CDR3 is encoded by further DNA sequences in the sample. This chain uses TRBV19 with TRBJ1-4, with 7 bases aligning to TRBD1. The CDR3 is 14 amino acids. CDR1 is LNHDA, CDR2 SQIVND, per germline (reference sequence). With 6 bases clipped from V and 0 bases from J, the junction kept 1 base outside the gene matches. CDR3 residues: CASRTGATNEKLFF. CDR3 DNA sequence: TGTGCCAGTAGAACAGGGGCAACTAATGAAAAACTGTTTTTT. Using reference TRBV19 and TRBJ1-4 for the parts outside the CDR3, the full variable domain is DGGITQSPKYLFRKEGQNVTLSCEQNLNHDAMYWYRQDPGQGLRLIYYSQIVNDFQKGDIAEGYSVSREKKESFPLTVTSAQKNPTAFYLCASRTGATNEKLFFGSGTQLSVL.